A selection of T cell receptor beta chains follows, all from one sample in a study of CD8+CD57+ T cells in acquired aplastic anemia. TCRdb re-called the reads with MiXCR, one entry per CDR3 protein. The top ten hold about 41% of the sample, which has 200,000 to 300,000 distinct CDR3 sequences, around 82% seen once. The sequenced material came from sorted CD4+, CD8+, or CD8+CD57+ T cells (not recorded which) from PBMCs. The receptor source for this set is a human donor with aplastic anemia. Both conserved end residues are part of each CDR3. The D gene is left open where the match is weak. Not all rows give a size; the values are once, few, many and, for expanded clones, a class.

d_gene: .
j_gene: TRBJ1-2
v_gene: TRBV7-8
abundance: .
CDR3aa: CASSLARGRLTHYYTF
CDR3nt: TGTGCCAGCAGCTTAGCGAGGGGTCGCCTCACACATTATTACACCTTC

d_gene: .
j_gene: TRBJ2-5
v_gene: TRBV20-1
abundance: .
CDR3aa: CSAREFDGLGTQYF
CDR3nt: TGCAGTGCTAGAGAGTTCGACGGATTGGGGACCCAGTACTTC

d_gene: .
j_gene: TRBJ1-6
v_gene: TRBV11-3
abundance: .
CDR3aa: CASSLTSTYNSPLHF
CDR3nt: TGTGCCAGCAGCTTAACGAGCACATATAATTCACCCCTCCACTTT

d_gene: .
j_gene: TRBJ2-7
v_gene: TRBV4-3
abundance: .
CDR3aa: CASSQGVGGEQYF
CDR3nt: TGCGCCAGCAGCCAAGGGGTAGGGGGCGAGCAGTACTTC

d_gene: .
j_gene: TRBJ2-1
v_gene: TRBV7-3
abundance: once
CDR3aa: CASSLRGSLKQFF
CDR3nt: TGTGCCAGCAGCTTACGAGGGTCGCTTAAGCAGTTCTTC

d_gene: TRBD2
j_gene: TRBJ2-1
v_gene: TRBV19
abundance: .
CDR3aa: CASSLTSGTTHNEQFF
CDR3nt: TGTGCCAGTAGCCTGACTAGCGGGACTACCCACAATGAGCAGTTCTTC

d_gene: .
j_gene: TRBJ2-5
v_gene: TRBV7-3
abundance: once
CDR3aa: CATSIRSDQDTQYF
CDR3nt: TGTGCCACCAGCATAAGGTCAGACCAAGATACCCAGTACTTC

d_gene: TRBD2
j_gene: TRBJ2-1
v_gene: TRBV10-3
abundance: few
CDR3aa: CAISGGSDEQFF
CDR3nt: TGTGCCATCAGCGGGGGGAGCGATGAGCAGTTCTTC

d_gene: TRBD2
j_gene: TRBJ2-1
v_gene: TRBV14
abundance: .
CDR3aa: CASSQEGSGGREEQFF
CDR3nt: TGTGCCAGCAGCCAAGAAGGGAGCGGGGGCCGGGAAGAGCAGTTCTTC

d_gene: .
j_gene: TRBJ2-4
v_gene: TRBV7-8
abundance: .
CDR3aa: CASGGAANRPSF
CDR3nt: TGTGCCAGCGGAGGTGCTGCGAACAGGCCGTCCTTC

d_gene: .
j_gene: TRBJ2-7
v_gene: TRBV10-3
abundance: .
CDR3aa: CAIRESGVAYEQYF
CDR3nt: TGTGCCATCAGGGAGTCAGGGGTGGCCTACGAGCAGTACTTC

d_gene: .
j_gene: TRBJ2-5
v_gene: TRBV9
abundance: .
CDR3aa: CASSSGDSEETQYF
CDR3nt: TGTGCCAGCAGCTCAGGCGACTCTGAAGAGACCCAGTACTTC

d_gene: .
j_gene: TRBJ1-6
v_gene: TRBV14
abundance: .
CDR3aa: CASSQFSGSSSYNSPLHF
CDR3nt: TGTGCCAGCAGCCAATTTTCCGGGTCTAGCTCCTATAATTCACCCCTCCACTTT

d_gene: .
j_gene: TRBJ2-3
v_gene: TRBV2
abundance: many
CDR3aa: CASEGREREDTQYF
CDR3nt: TGTGCCAGCGAAGGGCGGGAACGGGAAGATACGCAGTATTTT

d_gene: .
j_gene: TRBJ2-2
v_gene: TRBV20-1
abundance: .
CDR3aa: CSASSHRPGELFF
CDR3nt: TGCAGTGCCAGCAGCCATAGGCCCGGGGAGCTGTTTTTT

d_gene: .
j_gene: TRBJ2-1
v_gene: TRBV14
abundance: .
CDR3aa: CASRNGGIQDQFF
CDR3nt: TGTGCCAGCAGGAATGGGGGGATTCAAGATCAGTTCTTC

d_gene: .
j_gene: TRBJ2-1
v_gene: TRBV7-2
abundance: .
CDR3aa: CASSFAGSGETDEQFF
CDR3nt: TGTGCCAGCAGCTTTGCGGGAAGCGGCGAGACCGATGAGCAGTTCTTC

d_gene: .
j_gene: TRBJ1-6
v_gene: TRBV11-2
abundance: .
CDR3aa: CASSIRDIYNSPLHF
CDR3nt: TGTGCCAGCAGCATCCGGGACATTTATAATTCACCCCTCCACTTT

d_gene: .
j_gene: TRBJ1-3
v_gene: TRBV9
abundance: .
CDR3aa: CASSVDPRTDSGNTIYF
CDR3nt: TGTGCCAGCAGCGTAGACCCGAGGACGGACTCTGGAAACACCATATATTTT

d_gene: .
j_gene: TRBJ2-7
v_gene: TRBV25-1
abundance: .
CDR3aa: CASSTEGGPSYGQNF
CDR3nt: TGTGCCAGCAGTACGGAGGGGGGGCCTTCCTACGGGCAGAACTTC

d_gene: .
j_gene: TRBJ2-2
v_gene: TRBV2
abundance: .
CDR3aa: CASRDGGTDTQEFFF
CDR3nt: TGTGCCAGCAGGGACGGGGGCACAGATACGCAGGAGTTTTTTTTT

d_gene: .
j_gene: TRBJ1-2
v_gene: TRBV7-2
abundance: .
CDR3aa: CASSAGTTYDYTFAF
CDR3nt: TGTGCCAGCAGCGCCGGGACTACCTATGACTACACCTTCGCCTTC

d_gene: .
j_gene: TRBJ1-2
v_gene: TRBV12-3/TRBV12-4
abundance: once
CDR3aa: CASSLSSAALVYGYTF
CDR3nt: TGTGCCAGCAGCTTGTCATCAGCCGCACTCGTATATGGCTACACCTTC

d_gene: .
j_gene: TRBJ1-2
v_gene: TRBV25-1
abundance: .
CDR3aa: CASEGFYGYTF
CDR3nt: TGTGCCAGCGAGGGTTTCTATGGCTACACCTTC

d_gene: TRBD2
j_gene: TRBJ2-7
v_gene: TRBV19
abundance: .
CDR3aa: CASSIASGLCNEQYF
CDR3nt: TGTGCCAGCAGTATAGCTAGCGGCCTCTGCAACGAGCAGTACTTC